This T cell receptor (beta chain) was recovered during a study of cytomegalovirus exposure and HLA in healthy donors. Study results and caveats: V- and J-gene trimming of TCR beta was linked (in a later analysis) to a missense DCLRE1C variant. Reports credit the classifier with highly specific, highly sensitive diagnosis of cytomegalovirus status. A later analysis showed that HLA-associated TCR beta chains had undergone more clonal expansion than equally common others. A later analysis found that most CMV-associated TCR beta chains appeared HLA-restricted.

PCR primers comprised 60 Vbeta and 13 Jbeta primers. Repertoires were generated with immunoSEQ multiplex PCR, while TCRdb's copy carries only in-frame clones and drops some. The sample shows approximately 160,000 clones, 82% of them seen only once. Trimming cost V 3 bases and J 0 bases; bases outside gene matches: 0. Germline loops: CDR1 MGHRA, CDR2 YSYEKL. This CDR3 has 15 amino acids. Concerning this clone itself: Its antigen is currently unknown.

V is TRBV4-1 and J is TRBJ1-4; 8 bases are shared with TRBD1. This TCR was sampled from a girl aged 10-17 years in good health and CMV-seropositive. Source material: PBMCs. The CDR3 region is CASSQTGATNEKLFF. For the CDR3, the DNA is TGCGCCAGCAGCCAGACAGGGGCAACTAATGAAAAACTGTTTTTT.